The present T cell receptor (beta chain) was sequenced within a study of blood T cells in healthy people across ages. Study-wide findings and caveats: Estimated diversity, derived from one million T cells, was regarded as an underestimate.

Germline values: CDR1 WSHSY, CDR2 SAAADI. The V gene lost 6 bases and the J gene lost 0 bases, with 13 bases spanning the gap. CDR3 length equals 15 residues. No fewer than 7 million PBMCs went into each sample. Using a J-beta primer mix together with a sample-barcoded 5' primer, a second PCR was run for about 6 to 12 cycles. Every single cDNA molecule received a tag from a template-switch adaptor with 12 random nucleotides. One entry per CDR3 protein, called by TCRdb with MiXCR from the 5' RACE reads. The sample has around 1.7 million distinct CDR3 sequences, over 25% seen once. Details on this clonotype: Its antigen remains unidentified.

This receptor was obtained from a woman aged 30 to 39 in good health. Specimen: blood. V and J are TRBV10-2 and TRBJ2-3; D might be TRBD2 (5 bases). The CDR3 reads CASRGSGSSTDTQYF. CDR3 DNA: TGCGCCAGCAGAGGAAGCGGCTCTAGCACAGATACGCAGTATTTT.